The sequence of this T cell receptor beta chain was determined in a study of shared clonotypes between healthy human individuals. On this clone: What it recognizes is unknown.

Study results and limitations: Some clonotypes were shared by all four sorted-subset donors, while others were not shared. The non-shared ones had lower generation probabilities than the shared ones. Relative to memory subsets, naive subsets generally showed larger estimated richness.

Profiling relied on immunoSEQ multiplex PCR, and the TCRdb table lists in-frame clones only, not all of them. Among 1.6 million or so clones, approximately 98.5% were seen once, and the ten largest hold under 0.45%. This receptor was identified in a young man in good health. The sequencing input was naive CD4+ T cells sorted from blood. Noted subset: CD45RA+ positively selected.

Written as DNA, the CDR3 is TGTGCCACCAGCAGACCAGGACACGGCAGTGAGCAGTACTTC. This translates into CATSRPGHGSEQYF. The chain is built from TRBV15 and TRBJ2-7, with a tentative D call TRBD1 (5 bases). CDR1 and CDR2 (germline): LNHNV, YYDKDF (reference sequence). The CDR3 totals 14 residues. Trimming shortened V by 2 bases and J by 7 bases, and 15 bases separated the two germline ends.